Detailed here is one T cell receptor beta chain. The antigen it binds to is not known. Base-call qualities are not available, and no considerably larger clone is one nucleotide away. The entry originates in a study of blood T cell repertoires in COVID-19 (dated by TCRdb to 2020 to 2021). Regarding the complete study: The collaborator samples originated in the United States, Italy and Spain and spanned the acute and convalescent phases of COVID-19. The samples were drawn from the first 160 participants of the ongoing ImmuneRACE study and from 950 to 1,500 subjects provided by 6 global collaborators. The prospective study material was composed of cDNA or gDNA derived from T cells, B-cell-depleted T cells, or PBMCs. The repertoires were released in a freely available public database meant as a resource for research on the immune response to SARS-CoV-2. Subjects who had been exposed to COVID-19, were actively infected with it, or had recovered from it provided the deeply sampled blood TCRbeta repertoires that made up the dataset. Sample metadata almost always included a de-identified subject ID, COVID-19 status, age in years and sex. Where available, HLA class I and class II types were obtained from metadata supplied by the sample provider rather than from assay-based typing.

Reading the germline V gene gives CDR1 SGHVS and CDR2 FQNEAQ. The CDR3 contains 14 residues, cysteine and phenylalanine counted. Left in the record is the CDR3 DNA by itself, 42 bases read in frame from the first base. V ends up 7 bases short and J 6 bases short, with an unmatched junction base count of 12. TCRbeta CDR3 regions were amplified from genomic DNA using the immunoSEQ Assay, a bias-controlled multiplex PCR. The study's own analysis went as follows. The number of nucleated cells in each sample was estimated by amplification of reference gene primers within the assay. To quantify the absolute abundance of each unique TCRbeta CDR3 rearrangement, sequence reads were collapsed and filtered. For each sample, productive Simpson clonality was calculated by taking the square root of Simpson's diversity index across productive rearrangements. Drawn from immuneACCESS, this table holds only the in-frame rearrangements with V and J called that TCRdb kept. Clones are partly lost; checked studies trace under half to an unresolved V gene and leave the rest unexplained. Clonal size and the V and J genes are those of that table, whereas D and trimming came from the DNA. Here the sample has under 85,000 clones; 87% occur a single time. The ten largest clones add up to about 5.3% of the sample.

The collaborating institutions used their own protocols to collect whole blood in K2EDTA tubes. For TCRbeta analysis, collaborators shipped samples as frozen whole blood, isolated PBMCs, or DNA extracted from either of those sample types. The paper as a whole reports these results and caveats: The amount of clinical and demographic metadata varied by source and participant and was provided uncurated.

The sample comprised peripheral blood. The chain employs TRBV7-8 and TRBJ2-7; 7 bases in the middle match TRBD1. The receptor's source is a woman older than 75 with active or convalescent COVID-19. The CDR3 region: CASKVGQDRREQYF. DNA sequence: TGTGCCAGCAAGGTTGGACAGGATCGGCGCGAGCAGTACTTC.